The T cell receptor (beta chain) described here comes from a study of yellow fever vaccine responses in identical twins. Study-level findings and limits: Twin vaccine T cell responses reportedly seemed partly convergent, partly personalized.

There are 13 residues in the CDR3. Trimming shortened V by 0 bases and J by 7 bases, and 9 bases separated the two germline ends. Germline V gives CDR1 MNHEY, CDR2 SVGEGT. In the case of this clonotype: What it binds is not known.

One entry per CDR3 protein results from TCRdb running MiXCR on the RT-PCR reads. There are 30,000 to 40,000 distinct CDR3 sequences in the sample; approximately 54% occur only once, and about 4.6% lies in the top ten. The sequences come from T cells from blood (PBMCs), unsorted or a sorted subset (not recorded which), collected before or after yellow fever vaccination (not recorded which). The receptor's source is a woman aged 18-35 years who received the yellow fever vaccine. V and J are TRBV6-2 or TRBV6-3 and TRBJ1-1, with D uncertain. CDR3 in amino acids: CASSYSIGSEAFF. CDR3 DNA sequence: TGTGCCAGCAGTTACTCGATTGGCAGTGAAGCTTTCTTT.